The clone carrying this T cell receptor beta chain turned up a few times. Expressed TCRB transcripts were sequenced, since all the RNA that had been isolated was reverse transcribed. Clones were read by immunoSEQ multiplex PCR, and TCRdb kept only the in-frame ones, dropping some. The table shows 200,000 to 250,000 clones, with around 14% occurring only once. This sample stems from a study of beta chain features in type 1 diabetes. The CDR3 is made up of 15 amino acids. Germline V CDR1 and CDR2: SGHTA, FQGNSA. Trimming pared 0 bases from V and 1 base from J, leaving 10 bases between. Material: naive CD4+ T cells from blood. The sequence derives from a woman between 35 and 50 years old in good health. This chain uses TRBV7-2 with TRBJ2-7; no clear D. Written as DNA, the CDR3 is TGTGCCAGCAGCTTAGCGCAAATCGGGTCCTACGAGCAGTACTTC. Translating gives CASSLAQIGSYEQYF.